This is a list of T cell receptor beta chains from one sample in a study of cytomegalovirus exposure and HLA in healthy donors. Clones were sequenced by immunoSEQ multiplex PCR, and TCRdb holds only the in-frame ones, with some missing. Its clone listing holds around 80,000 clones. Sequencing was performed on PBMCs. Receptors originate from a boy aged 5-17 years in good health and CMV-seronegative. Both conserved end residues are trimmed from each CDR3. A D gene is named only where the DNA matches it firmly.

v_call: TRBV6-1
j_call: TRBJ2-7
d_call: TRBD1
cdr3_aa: ASSDRDSINEQY

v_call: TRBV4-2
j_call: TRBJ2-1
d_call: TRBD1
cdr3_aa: ASSQGDRGDNEQF

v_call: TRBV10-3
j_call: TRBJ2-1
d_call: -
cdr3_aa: ASRSGGDNNEQF

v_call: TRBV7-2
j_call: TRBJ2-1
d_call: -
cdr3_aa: ASSLLAGQTNEQF

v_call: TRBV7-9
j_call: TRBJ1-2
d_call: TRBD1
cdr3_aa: ASSLTGEGYT

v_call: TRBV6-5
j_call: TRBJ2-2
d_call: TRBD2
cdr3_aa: ASSYTGTRTGELF

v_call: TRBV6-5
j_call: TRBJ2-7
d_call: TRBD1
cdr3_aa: ASSKRQGVHEQY

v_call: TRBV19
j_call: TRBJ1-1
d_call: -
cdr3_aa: ASSIAVNTEAF

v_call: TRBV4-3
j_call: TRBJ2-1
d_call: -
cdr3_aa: ASSQERVSDNEQF

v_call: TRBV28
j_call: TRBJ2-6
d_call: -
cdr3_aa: ASSFQGPGANVLT

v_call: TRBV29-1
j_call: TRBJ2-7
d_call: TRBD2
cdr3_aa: SVEGVSGRAYEQY

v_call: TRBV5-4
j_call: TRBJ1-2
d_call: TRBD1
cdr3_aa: ASTFDRGQIGYT

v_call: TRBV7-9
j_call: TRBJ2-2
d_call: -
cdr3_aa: ASSLGRGNTGELF

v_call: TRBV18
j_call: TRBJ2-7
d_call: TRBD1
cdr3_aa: ASSETGTGGYEQY

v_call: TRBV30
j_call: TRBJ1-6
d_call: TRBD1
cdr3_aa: AWGDRSNSPLH

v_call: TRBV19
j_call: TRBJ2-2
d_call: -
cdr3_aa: ASSIPGQLTGELF

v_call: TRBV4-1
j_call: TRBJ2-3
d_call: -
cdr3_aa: ASSSLAGSKDTQY

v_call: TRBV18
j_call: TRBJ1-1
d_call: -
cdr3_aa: ASSPSGGAEAF

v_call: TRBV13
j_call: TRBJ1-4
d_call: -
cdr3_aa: ASRTTTNEKLF

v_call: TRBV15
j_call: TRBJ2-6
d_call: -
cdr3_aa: ATSRQGMGYGANVLT

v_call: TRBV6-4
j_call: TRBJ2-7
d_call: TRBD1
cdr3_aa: ASSKRQGSEQY

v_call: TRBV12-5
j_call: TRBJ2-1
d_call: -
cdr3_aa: AGTQGGISNEQF

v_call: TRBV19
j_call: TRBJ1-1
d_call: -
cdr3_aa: ASSIALNTEAF

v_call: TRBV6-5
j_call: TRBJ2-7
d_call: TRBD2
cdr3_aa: ASSLAGDYEQY

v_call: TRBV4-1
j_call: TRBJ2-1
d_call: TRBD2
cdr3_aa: ASSQVGSGRGNEQF

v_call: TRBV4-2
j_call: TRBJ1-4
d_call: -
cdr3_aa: ASSQVAGHNEKLF

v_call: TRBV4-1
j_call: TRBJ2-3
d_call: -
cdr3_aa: ASSQDLGPTSTDTQY

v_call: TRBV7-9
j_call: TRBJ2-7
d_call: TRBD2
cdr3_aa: ASSYGTSGISSYEQY

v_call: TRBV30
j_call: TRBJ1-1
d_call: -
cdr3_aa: AWKFRGWGMNTEAF